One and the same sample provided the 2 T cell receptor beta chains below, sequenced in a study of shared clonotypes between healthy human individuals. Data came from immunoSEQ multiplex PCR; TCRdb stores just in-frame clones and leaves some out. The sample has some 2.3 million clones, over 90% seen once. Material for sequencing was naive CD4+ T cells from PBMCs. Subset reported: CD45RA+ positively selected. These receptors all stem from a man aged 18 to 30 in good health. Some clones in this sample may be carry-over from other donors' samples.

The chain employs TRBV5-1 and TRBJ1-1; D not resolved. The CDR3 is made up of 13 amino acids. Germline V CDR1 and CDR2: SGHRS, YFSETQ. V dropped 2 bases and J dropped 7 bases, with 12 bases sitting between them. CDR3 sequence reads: CASSFNRENEAFF. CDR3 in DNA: TGCGCCAGCAGCTTTAACCGGGAAAATGAAGCTTTCTTT.

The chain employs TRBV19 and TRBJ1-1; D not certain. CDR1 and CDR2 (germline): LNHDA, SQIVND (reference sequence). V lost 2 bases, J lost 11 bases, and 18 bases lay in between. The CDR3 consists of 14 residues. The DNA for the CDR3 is TGTGCCAGTAGTATAATGAATGGACCGCTTGGGGCTTTCTTT. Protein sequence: CASSIMNGPLGAFF.